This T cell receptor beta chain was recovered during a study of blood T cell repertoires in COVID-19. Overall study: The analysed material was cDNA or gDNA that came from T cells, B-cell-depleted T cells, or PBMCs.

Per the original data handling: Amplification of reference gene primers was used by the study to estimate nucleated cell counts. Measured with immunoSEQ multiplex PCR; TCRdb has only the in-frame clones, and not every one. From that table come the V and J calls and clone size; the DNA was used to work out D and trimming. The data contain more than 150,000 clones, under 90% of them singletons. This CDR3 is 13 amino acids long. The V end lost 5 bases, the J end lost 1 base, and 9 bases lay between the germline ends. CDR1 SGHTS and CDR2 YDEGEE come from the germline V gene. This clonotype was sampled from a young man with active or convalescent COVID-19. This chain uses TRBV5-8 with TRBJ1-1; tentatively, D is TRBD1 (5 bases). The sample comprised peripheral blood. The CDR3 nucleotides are TGTGCCAGCAGAAAACAGGAGAACACTGAAGCTTTCTTT. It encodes CASRKQENTEAFF.